In its sample, the clone carrying this TCR beta chain was seen many times. Amplified TCR beta CDR3 regions came from RNA transcripts. The TCR CDR3 first-round RT-PCR relied on the HTBI primer set. MiXCR, run by TCRdb on the multiplex PCR reads, gives a single entry per CDR3 protein. This sample has about 500,000 distinct CDR3 sequences, with about an eighth found just once. These data belong to a study of T cells in Graves' hyperthyroidism and ophthalmopathy. CDR1 and CDR2 (germline): MNHNS, SASEGT. The V and J ends lost 0 bases and 14 bases respectively, with 21 bases between them. This CDR3 region has 15 residues. Patients were aged 18 to 65, had disease duration under 2 months, and had newly diagnosed hyperthyroidism.

This TCR came from a woman between 18 and 30 years old with Graves' hyperthyroidism. Sequenced material: blood. J is TRBJ2-3 and V is TRBV6-1, with D unresolved. For the CDR3, the DNA is TGTGCCAGCAGTGAAGCTAACCAGAGGCAATCGGTACCGTATTTT. It translates to CASSEANQRQSVPYF.